What follows describes a single TCR beta chain. This sample was included in a study of blood T cell repertoires in COVID-19. In the source study's methods: Using reference gene primer amplification, nucleated cell counts were estimated. The repertoire was sequenced with immunoSEQ multiplex PCR; TCRdb's copy has only in-frame clones and lacks some. The V and J calls and clone size were taken over from that table, and D and trimming were inferred from the DNA. The table records roughly 180,000 clones, 82% of them present only once. Germline CDR1 reads SGHVS; CDR2 reads FQNEAQ. CDR3 length: 14 residues. The ends lost 3 bases at V and 8 bases at J; junction bases unmatched: 6. Grouping used clinical history reported by participants in a survey and questionnaire.

This sequence was found in a man aged 35 to 55 who had recovered from COVID-19. The rearrangement uses TRBV7-8 and TRBJ2-1, with TRBD2 matching over 8 bases. Sequenced material: PBMCs or T cells enriched from blood (not recorded which). The CDR3 reads CASSFLAGGDEQFF. The CDR3 nucleotides read TGTGCCAGCAGCTTCCTAGCGGGTGGGGATGAGCAGTTCTTC.